Below, 14 T cell receptor beta chains from the same sample are listed, as sequenced in a study of graft-versus-host responses after intestinal transplantation. TCRdb's copy holds only in-frame clones and misses some; the assay was immunoSEQ multiplex PCR. The sample includes some 4,600 clones, 25% to 30% seen only once; the top ten take 4% to 5%. This specimen consisted of alloreactive CD4+ T cells from a mixed lymphocyte reaction culture, obtained before intestinal transplant. Subset of the sample: CFSE-low proliferating T cells sorted from approximately 6-day pre-transplant mixed lymphocyte reaction (GvH or HvG direction). The receptors originated from a human patient who received an intestinal transplant.

The chain employs TRBV12-2 and TRBJ2-7; TRBD2, as called in the table, went unchecked against the DNA. TRBV12-2 is a pseudogene locus. The CDR3 has 16 amino acids. CDR3 protein: CASRLAAGGHTYEQYF. CDR3 nucleotide sequence: TGTGCAAGTCGCTTAGCGGCGGGGGGACACACCTACGAGCAGTACTTC.

By frequency in the sample, this clone is large (0.1 to 1%). Written as DNA, the CDR3 is TGTGCCAGCAGTCTGCAGGGCTCCTATAATTCACCCCTCCACTTT. It yields the protein CASSLQGSYNSPLHF. The chain combines TRBV6-5 with TRBJ1-6, with D perhaps matching TRBD1 (5 bases). The CDR3 is 15 amino acids. The ends were cut back, 5 bases at V and 0 bases at J, with 8 bases in the middle. Germline CDR1 reads MNHEY; CDR2 reads SVGAGI.

This clone was counted only a few times. The chain is built from TRBV6-9 and TRBJ2-5; D tentatively reads TRBD1 or TRBD2 (5 bases each). Trimming took 5 bases from V and 5 from J, leaving 15 bases between them. Per the germline V gene, CDR1 is MNHGY and CDR2 is SVAAGI. The CDR3 extends over 14 amino acids. CDR3 sequence: CASSEYRRRETQYF. In DNA form, the CDR3 reads TGTGCCAGCAGTGAATACAGGAGGCGGGAGACCCAGTACTTC.

The chain joins TRBV2 to TRBJ2-4, with D possibly matching TRBD1 (6 bases). The CDR3 spans 13 residues. Germline lookup yields CDR1 SNHLY and CDR2 FYNNEI. Trimming pared 6 bases from V and 7 bases from J, leaving 13 bases between. The CDR3 bases are TGTGCCAGCAGGACAGGATCTAGCAACATTCAGTACTTC. This codes for CASRTGSSNIQYF.

This clone was found a few times. The chain has TRBV6-5 and TRBJ2-1; maybe TRBD1 (6 bases). In germline, CDR1 is MNHEY, CDR2 SVGAGI. V lost 6 bases and J 0 bases, leaving 9 bases between the germline ends. The CDR3 contains 14 residues. The CDR3 loop reads CASRDRTSYNEQFF. CDR3 nucleotide sequence: TGTGCCAGCAGGGACAGAACCTCCTACAATGAGCAGTTCTTC.

This clone was detected only a few times. CDR3 amino acids: CATSRDQVGLSNQPQHF. The DNA of the CDR3 is TGTGCCACCAGCAGAGATCAGGTAGGCCTCAGCAATCAGCCCCAGCATTTT. The rearrangement joins TRBV15 to TRBJ1-5; D is uncertain. V gave up 0 bases and J gave up 1 base, with 13 bases separating them. The CDR3 has 17 residues. From germline, CDR1 is LNHNV and CDR2 YYDKDF (reference sequence).

This clone is medium-sized (0.01 to 0.1%). V is TRBV4-2 and J is TRBJ2-2; 12 bases align to TRBD2. Per the germline V gene, CDR1 is LGHNA and CDR2 is YNFKEQ. The CDR3 loop spans 19 amino acids. The V gene end was trimmed by 1 base and the J gene end by 5 bases; junction bases not matched to a gene: 11. CDR3 in amino acids: CASSQVRLAGGKRTGELFF. Here the CDR3 DNA reads TGTGCCAGCAGCCAAGTCCGGCTAGCGGGGGGGAAGAGGACCGGGGAGCTGTTTTTT.

The chain uses TRBV6-1 and TRBJ1-5; a weak D match, TRBD1 (5 bases). V was pared by 6 bases and J by 4 bases, with 16 bases between. In germline, CDR1 is MNHNS, CDR2 SASEGT. This CDR3 has 15 amino acids. DNA for the CDR3: TGTGCCAGCAGCCTCGGGGGTCGATTAAATCAGCCCCAGCATTTT. Protein: CASSLGGRLNQPQHF.

This clone was recorded a few times. The chain carries TRBV6-5 and TRBJ1-2; 8 nucleotides match TRBD1. V shed 6 bases, J shed 8 bases, and the junction held 14 bases outside the gene matches. The CDR3 runs 15 residues. The germline CDR1 and CDR2 sequences are MNHEY and SVGAGI. CDR3 protein: CASRPDRDRTSGYTF. In DNA, the CDR3 is TGTGCCAGCAGGCCGGACAGGGACCGAACCTCGGGCTACACCTTC.

This chain uses TRBV4-1 with TRBJ2-7; D gene unclear. This CDR3 region has 13 residues. V was trimmed by 4 bases and J by 0 bases, leaving 7 bases between them. In germline, CDR1 is MGHRA, CDR2 YSYEKL. CDR3 sequence: CASSPPSSYEQYF. DNA of the CDR3: TGCGCCAGCAGCCCGCCTAGCTCCTACGAGCAGTACTTC.

The rearrangement joins TRBV7-6 to TRBJ1-4; D not resolved. Germline CDR1 is SGHVS and CDR2 is FNYEAQ. V was pared by 5 bases and J by 5 bases, with 15 bases between. The CDR3 spans 15 residues. The CDR3 sequence is CASSERMGSNEKLFF. In DNA, the CDR3 is TGTGCCAGCAGCGAGCGTATGGGATCGAATGAAAAACTGTTTTTT.

The J gene is TRBJ1-6, the V gene TRBV4-2; 7 bases agree with TRBD1. Germline CDR1 reads LGHNA; CDR2 reads YNFKEQ. V trimming: 4 bases; J trimming: 8 bases; junction bases outside the gene matches: 8. CDR3 size: 15 residues. The CDR3 spells CASSLDRQGYSPLHF. In DNA, the CDR3 is TGTGCCAGCAGCCTGGATCGACAGGGATATTCACCCCTCCACTTT.

This clone is medium-sized by share. The chain couples TRBV5-4 to TRBJ2-5; 9 positions agree with TRBD1. The V gene's germline CDR1 is SGHNT and CDR2 YYREEE (reference sequence). The CDR3 runs 13 residues. V trimming: 2 bases; J trimming: 5 bases; junction bases outside the gene matches: 1. CDR3 amino acids: CASSLQGAETQYF. Here the CDR3 DNA reads TGTGCCAGCAGCTTACAGGGGGCGGAGACCCAGTACTTC.

By frequency in the sample, this clone is medium-sized. Other DNA sequences in this specimen translate into the identical CDR3. This chain uses TRBV5-1 with TRBJ2-3; 16 bases line up with TRBD2. Germline lookup yields CDR1 SGHRS and CDR2 YFSETQ. The CDR3 is 20 residues long. J lost 0 bases, V lost 0 bases, and 7 bases had no gene match. CDR3 in amino acids: CASSLAGTSGGVASTDTQYF. The CDR3 DNA is TGCGCCAGCAGCTTGGCTGGGACTAGCGGGGGGGTCGCTAGCACAGATACGCAGTATTTT.